One sample yielded the 30 T cell receptor beta chains listed below, sequenced in a study of shared clonotypes between healthy human individuals. Only in-frame clones appear in the TCRdb table, and some are missing; sequencing was by immunoSEQ multiplex PCR. This sample has about 2.1 million clones, with 90% to 95% found just once. Terminally differentiated effector memory CD45RA+ cells were excluded by CCR7 positive selection of CD45RO-negative cells. Sequenced: naive CD8+ T cells from PBMCs. All receptors derive from a man between 18 and 29 years old in good health. Some clones in this sample may be carry-over from other donors' samples.

The chain joins TRBV10-2 to TRBJ2-1; no definite D call. The ends were cut back, 2 bases at V and 0 bases at J, with 8 bases in the middle. This CDR3 contains 15 residues. Per the germline V gene, CDR1 is WSHSY and CDR2 is SAAADI. This CDR3 is CASSEGSSSYNEQFF. Here the CDR3 DNA reads TGCGCCAGCAGTGAGGGCTCGAGCTCCTACAATGAGCAGTTCTTC.

This chain links TRBV6-5 with TRBJ1-2; D perhaps matches TRBD1 (6 bases). The CDR3 consists of 12 residues. Germline loops: CDR1 MNHEY, CDR2 SVGAGI. Trimming stripped 6 bases from V and 4 bases from J, with 9 bases between. CDR3 residues: CASRHRVYGYTF. The CDR3 coding sequence is TGTGCCAGCAGACACAGGGTCTATGGCTACACCTTC.

The chain carries TRBV14 and TRBJ1-2; D is unresolved. The CDR3 loop spans 15 amino acids. Germline values: CDR1 SGHDN, CDR2 FVKESK. Trimming took off 2 bases at V and 5 bases at J, with 15 bases between the two ends. The CDR3 nucleotides read TGTGCCAGCAGCCAAAGAGCCCAGGCCCTTTATGGCTACACCTTC. Translated: CASSQRAQALYGYTF.

The chain joins TRBV28 to TRBJ2-7, with 9 bases lining up with TRBD1. The CDR3 covers 15 residues. The V and J ends lost 3 bases and 3 bases, in that order; junction bases with no gene match: 6. Per germline, CDR1 MDHEN and CDR2 SYDVKM. The CDR3 nucleotides are TGTGCCAGCAGTTTGGTAGGGACAGGGTTCTACGAGCAGTACTTC. Residues: CASSLVGTGFYEQYF.

The rearrangement links TRBV18 to TRBJ2-3; D may be TRBD1 or TRBD2 (5 bases each). CDR1 KGHSH and CDR2 LQKENI come from the germline V gene. The CDR3 runs 16 residues. Trimming took off 0 bases at V and 2 bases at J, with 12 bases between the two ends. As DNA, the CDR3 is TGTGCCAGCTCACCACCGGGCCGGGACCCCACAGATACGCAGTATTTT. Amino acid sequence: CASSPPGRDPTDTQYF.

The CDR3 sequence is CASSLRTPETFNYEQYF. The CDR3 nucleotides are TGTGCCAGCAGTTTGCGGACACCAGAAACCTTCAACTACGAGCAGTACTTC. The chain recombines TRBV28 with TRBJ2-7, with a weak D call TRBD1 (5 bases). V was pared by 3 bases and J by 3 bases, with 21 bases between. Germline V CDR1 and CDR2: MDHEN, SYDVKM. The CDR3 contains 17 residues.

The chain is built from TRBV11-2 and TRBJ2-7, with D unresolved. V was clipped by 1 base and J by 1 base, with 8 bases between them. CDR1 SGHAT and CDR2 FQNNGV come from the germline V gene. The CDR3 consists of 14 residues. CDR3 sequence: CASSLAQISYEQYF. CDR3 in DNA: TGTGCCAGCAGCTTAGCACAGATATCCTACGAGCAGTACTTC.

This rearrangement joins TRBV6-6 to TRBJ1-5; 11 nucleotides match TRBD1. Trimming at V came to 7 bases and at J to 3 bases, leaving 5 bases not matched to a gene. The CDR3 runs to 15 residues. Per the germline V gene, CDR1 is MNHNY and CDR2 is SVGAGI (reference sequence). CDR3 sequence (DNA): TGTGCCAGCACTGCGGACAGGGGGCTCAATCAGCCCCAGCATTTT. Translated, it gives CASTADRGLNQPQHF.

This rearrangement joins TRBV7-9 to TRBJ1-2, with D unclear. The CDR3 runs to 15 residues. The germline V gene encodes CDR1 SEHNR and CDR2 FQNEAQ (reference sequence). Trimming left V 5 bases short and J 2 bases short, with 15 bases between. This CDR3 is CASSPLMGGNYGYTF. CDR3 DNA: TGTGCCAGCAGCCCACTAATGGGCGGGAACTATGGCTACACCTTC.

The genes are TRBV13 and TRBJ1-1, with D uncertain. This CDR3 has 13 amino acids. Per germline, CDR1 PRHDT and CDR2 FYEKMQ (reference sequence). Deletions cut 3 bases from V and 1 base from J, with 6 bases between. The CDR3 sequence: CASSFRPNTEAFF. DNA for the CDR3: TGTGCCAGCAGCTTCCGCCCGAACACTGAAGCTTTCTTT. The variable domain in full, with the rest retrieved from reference TRBV13 and TRBJ1-1, is AAGVIQSPRHLIKEKRETATLKCYPIPRHDTVYWYQQGPGQDPQFLISFYEKMQSDKGSIPDRFSAQQFSDYHSELNMSSLELGDSALYFCASSFRPNTEAFFGQGTRLTVV.

This clone has only one observation. J is TRBJ2-1 and V is TRBV9, with no clear D. Trimming took 3 bases from V and 8 from J, leaving 12 bases between them. Germline V gene lookup returns CDR1 SGDLS and CDR2 YYNGEE. This CDR3 is 13 amino acids long. In nucleotides, the CDR3 is TGTGCCAGCAGCGCCGTCCGGGTGCATGAGCAGTTCTTC. Protein sequence: CASSAVRVHEQFF.

The CDR3 DNA reads TGTGCCAGAAGCCCTCGAGGAGCTTTCTTT. It translates to CARSPRGAFF. This chain links TRBV5-3 with TRBJ1-1; no clear D gene. TRBV5-3 is marked as an open reading frame, function uncertain. The CDR3 runs 10 residues. V was pared by 4 bases and J by 10 bases, with 8 bases between.

Concerning this clone: Other DNA sequences in the sample encode the same CDR3. J is TRBJ2-3 and V is TRBV2; 12 nucleotides line up with TRBD2. This CDR3 is 15 amino acids long. Germline CDR1 SNHLY, CDR2 FYNNEI. Unmatched junction bases numbered 3, after V lost 4 bases and J lost 4 bases. The CDR3 region is CASSGLAGVSDTQYF. The DNA of the CDR3 is TGTGCCAGCAGTGGACTAGCGGGAGTTTCAGATACGCAGTATTTT.

J is TRBJ1-2 and V is TRBV7-9; D gene ambiguous. Germline CDR1 is SEHNR and CDR2 is FQNEAQ (reference sequence). CDR3 length: 14 amino acids. Deletions cut 2 bases from V and 4 bases from J, with 11 bases between. The CDR3 protein is CASSLSGVGYGYTF. The CDR3 DNA is TGTGCCAGCAGCTTAAGCGGGGTCGGCTATGGCTACACCTTC.

To note about this clone: Other DNA sequences from this sample encode an identical CDR3 as well. The V gene is TRBV27, the J gene TRBJ2-5; D possibly matches TRBD1 or TRBD2 (5 bases each). CDR3 length equals 13 residues. Germline V gene sequence: CDR1 MNHEY, CDR2 SMNVEV (reference sequence). Trimming took off 5 bases at V and 5 bases at J, with 12 bases between the two ends. CDR3 DNA sequence: TGTGCCAGCAGTCTACGAGGGGAGGAGACCCAGTACTTC. This encodes CASSLRGEETQYF.

On this clone: Other DNA sequences within the sample encode an identical CDR3. In DNA form, the CDR3 reads TGTGCCAGCAGTTTTAACTACGAGCAGTACTTC. Amino acids: CASSFNYEQYF. The V and J genes are TRBV28 and TRBJ2-7; D is undetermined. Germline loops: CDR1 MDHEN, CDR2 SYDVKM. V was clipped by 3 bases and J by 3 bases, with 3 bases between them. The CDR3 totals 11 residues.

This chain joins TRBV6-1 and TRBJ1-2; perhaps TRBD1 as D (6 bases). The CDR3 covers 12 residues. V gave up 1 base and J gave up 8 bases, with 8 bases separating them. Germline V lookup: CDR1 MNHNS, CDR2 SASEGT. CDR3 nucleotide sequence: TGTGCCAGCAGTGAAGGAGGGGGGGGCTACACCTTC. Its translation: CASSEGGGGYTF.

The chain links TRBV5-6 to TRBJ1-3, with D uncertain. CDR1 SGHDT and CDR2 YYEEEE come from the germline V gene. The V gene lost 0 bases and the J gene lost 10 bases, with 8 bases spanning the gap. The CDR3 length is 12 residues. The CDR3 DNA sequence: TGTGCCAGCAGCTTGGATCAAGGAACCATATATTTT. Translation gives CASSLDQGTIYF.

As for this clone: The identical CDR3 is also encoded by other nucleotide sequences in the sample. The V call is TRBV7-9, the J call TRBJ2-1, with D possibly being TRBD2 (5 bases). Germline V gene data show CDR1 as SEHNR and CDR2 as FQNEAQ (reference sequence). CDR3 size: 15 residues. Trimming removed 5 bases at V and 0 bases at J, with 11 bases between. Written as DNA, the CDR3 is TGTGCCAGCAGCCCGACCGGGAACTCCTACAATGAGCAGTTCTTC. It encodes CASSPTGNSYNEQFF.

This chain connects TRBV29-1 to TRBJ2-7; either TRBD1 or TRBD2 may supply D (5 bases each). The CDR3 totals 13 residues. Germline CDR1 and CDR2: SQVTM and ANQGSEA. The V end was cut by 3 bases, the J end by 4 bases, with 13 bases between. The CDR3 loop reads CSVEGRVSYEQYF. The CDR3 nucleotides read TGCAGCGTTGAGGGACGGGTTTCGTACGAGCAGTACTTC.

This chain joins TRBV25-1 and TRBJ2-5; TRBD2 aligns across 7 bases. With the DNA end fitting TRBJ2-7 better, the J assignment may be wrong. CDR1 and CDR2 from the germline V gene are MGHDK and SYGVNS. The CDR3 is 13 residues long. DNA for the CDR3: TGTGCCAGCAGTGAACGGGGAGGGGTCGAGCAGTACTTC. Its protein is CASSERGGVEQYF.

The genes are TRBV27 and TRBJ2-4; possibly TRBD1 for D (6 bases). The V and J ends lost 3 bases and 7 bases respectively, with 10 bases between them. CDR3 length: 13 residues. Germline lookup yields CDR1 MNHEY and CDR2 SMNVEV (reference sequence). CDR3 in amino acids: CASSFQGTNIQYF. CDR3 sequence (DNA): TGTGCCAGCAGTTTCCAGGGGACGAACATTCAGTACTTC.

Comment on this clone: Distinct nucleotide sequences in the sample also encode this CDR3. The chain combines TRBV9 with TRBJ2-1, with D maybe TRBD2 (5 bases). V was pared by 4 bases and J by 0 bases, with 14 bases between. The CDR3 runs 16 residues. Germline V gene data show CDR1 as SGDLS and CDR2 as YYNGEE. For the CDR3, the DNA is TGTGCCAGCAGCCCCCCCAGCGGCAGCTCCTACAATGAGCAGTTCTTC. Translating gives CASSPPSGSSYNEQFF.

This chain uses TRBV4-1 with TRBJ2-7, with 8 bases matching TRBD1. V shed 4 bases and J 2 bases; nucleotides not matched to a gene: 13. Germline CDR1 MGHRA, CDR2 YSYEKL. CDR3 length: 17 amino acids. The DNA of the CDR3 is TGCGCCAGCAGCCCCCAGGGGGCGGTTATAACGGCCTACGAGCAGTACTTC. Amino acids: CASSPQGAVITAYEQYF.

The rearrangement joins TRBV27 to TRBJ2-1; 11 nucleotides line up with TRBD2. With 3 bases clipped from V and 4 bases from J, the junction kept 5 bases outside the gene matches. This CDR3 region has 16 residues. CDR1 is MNHEY and CDR2 is SMNVEV in the germline V gene (reference sequence). The CDR3: CASSLELAGVYNEQFF. The CDR3 DNA sequence: TGTGCCAGCAGTTTGGAACTAGCGGGAGTTTACAATGAGCAGTTCTTC.

V gene TRBV5-1 combines with J gene TRBJ2-7; D possibly uses TRBD1 or TRBD2 (5 bases each). Germline V CDR1 and CDR2: SGHRS, YFSETQ. The CDR3 is made up of 16 amino acids. The ends were cut back, 0 bases at V and 0 bases at J, with 13 bases in the middle. CDR3 sequence: CASSLGGVLISYEQYF. The DNA of the CDR3 is TGCGCCAGCAGCTTGGGAGGGGTCCTCATCTCCTACGAGCAGTACTTC.

The chain combines TRBV5-6 with TRBJ2-5; the match to TRBD2 covers 13 bases. Germline loops: CDR1 SGHDT, CDR2 YYEEEE. The length of the CDR3 is 18 residues. With 4 bases clipped from V and 5 bases from J, the junction kept 14 bases outside the gene matches. The CDR3 DNA reads as TGTGCCAGCAGCCTCAGGACTAGCGGGAGAAACCCTGCGGAGACCCAGTACTTC. Amino acid sequence: CASSLRTSGRNPAETQYF.

This chain connects TRBV28 to TRBJ2-5; 8 positions match TRBD1. There are 15 residues in the CDR3. The V gene's germline CDR1 is MDHEN and CDR2 SYDVKM. Losses at the gene ends were 3 bases for V and 5 bases for J; bases not matched to a gene: 8. Here the CDR3 reads CASSFSDRASETQYF. CDR3 DNA sequence: TGTGCCAGCAGTTTCTCGGACAGGGCGTCCGAGACCCAGTACTTC.

Points on this clone: The same CDR3 can be traced to other DNA sequences in this sample. The chain joins TRBV27 to TRBJ1-5; 7 bases line up with TRBD1. The CDR3 has 14 amino acids. The germline gives CDR1 MNHEY, CDR2 SMNVEV (reference sequence). V shed 4 bases and J 4 bases; nucleotides not matched to a gene: 4. Here the CDR3 DNA reads TGTGCCAGCAGTTCGACAGGGAGAAATCAGCCCCAGCATTTT. It encodes CASSSTGRNQPQHF.

The CDR3 reads CASSQTETYQETQYF. The DNA of the CDR3 is TGCGCCAGCAGCCAGACCGAGACGTACCAAGAGACCCAGTACTTC. This sequence joins TRBV4-1 and TRBJ2-5; D is ambiguous. The CDR3 loop spans 15 amino acids. With 3 bases removed from V and 0 bases from J, the gap between germline ends came to 11 bases. Germline CDR1 reads MGHRA; CDR2 reads YSYEKL.